One T cell receptor beta chain is described in this entry. The target antigen is unknown. RNA transcripts gave rise to amplified TCR beta CDR3 regions. TCR CDR3 underwent first-round RT-PCR with the HTBI primer set. From the multiplex PCR reads, TCRdb called clonotypes with MiXCR, one entry per CDR3 protein. The sample includes 500,000 to 600,000 distinct CDR3 sequences, just over 45% seen only once; the top ten take more than 7%. If no ophthalmopathy progression occurred within 18 months, Graves' hyperthyroidism was stable. Based on clinical symptoms, serum thyroxine and TRAb, thyroid ultrasound and orbital computed tomography, diagnoses were reached. This sample is part of a study of T cells in Graves' hyperthyroidism and ophthalmopathy. Study results and caveats: Expanded thyroid clonotypes (above 0.001) were mostly also found in blood.

The CDR3 length is 15 residues. Germline values: CDR1 SGHAT, CDR2 FQNNGV. Trimming at V came to 5 bases and at J to 2 bases, leaving 6 bases not matched to a gene. The chain couples TRBV11-2 to TRBJ2-3; 8 bases fit TRBD1. The clonotype was recovered from a woman aged 18-29 years with Graves' hyperthyroidism. Sequenced: peripheral blood or thyroid tissue (not recorded which). Here the CDR3 reads CASSPRQGITDTQYF. CDR3 sequence (DNA): TGTGCCAGCAGCCCCAGACAGGGGATCACAGATACGCAGTATTTT.